This entry describes one T cell receptor (beta chain). The antigen is undetermined. The sample originates from a study of CD8+ T cells in alopecia areata. Study findings and constraints: TCR sharing across patients was less clear than in mice, possibly HLA-related. Compared with normal scalp, lesional scalp had higher clonality and more expanded CD8+ clones.

Extraction of RNA preceded its reverse transcription into cDNA, which served as the sequencing template. TCRdb keeps only in-frame clones here, not all; method: immunoSEQ multiplex PCR. The data contain about 110,000 clones, roughly 59% of them singletons. CDR1 is LNHNV, CDR2 YYDKDF, per germline (reference sequence). V was shortened by 3 bases and J by 1 base, with 12 bases between the two germline ends. The CDR3 length is 15 residues. The source of this sequence is a human donor in good health. The specimen was CD8+ T cells sorted from blood. V is TRBV15 and J is TRBJ2-5; D gene uncertain. DNA of the CDR3: TGTGCCACCAGCAGCCCCCTGGCTCCCCAAGAGACCCAGTACTTC. Its protein product is CATSSPLAPQETQYF.